Below, 20 T cell receptor beta chains from the same sample are listed, as sequenced in a study of identical twins (dated by TCRdb to about 2016). Library prep was done by 5' RACE. Instrument on record: Illumina HiSeq 2000. The raw public reads went through TCRdb reprocessing: fastp at Q25, MiXCR clone calling, in-frame beta chains kept. Identical CDR3 proteins give one entry, which carries the most common genes and DNA. Counted in this sample were 350,000 or so distinct CDR3 sequences; 12% of them appeared once. Just over 7% of the sample is in the top ten clones. These data also featured in a second study, about yellow fever vaccine responses in identical twins.

The sample comprised CD8+ T cells sorted from blood. These receptors were collected from a woman aged 18-30 years in good health.

This clonotype was found a few times. Here the CDR3 DNA reads TGTGCCAGCAGCCATGAGATGAATGGCTACACCTTC. This encodes CASSHEMNGYTF. The chain couples TRBV5-8 to TRBJ1-2, with D hard to call. In germline, CDR1 is SGHTS, CDR2 YDEGEE. This CDR3 is built from 12 residues. Trimming took off 4 bases at V and 6 bases at J, with 10 bases between the two ends.

This chain uses TRBV6-1 with TRBJ2-5; 10 nucleotides align to TRBD2. CDR3 length equals 15 residues. Germline CDR1 is MNHNS and CDR2 is SASEGT. V shed 5 bases, J shed 5 bases, and the junction held 8 bases outside the gene matches. The CDR3 DNA sequence: TGTGCCAGCAGTAGGCTAGCGGGAGATTCCGAGACCCAGTACTTC. Its translation is CASSRLAGDSETQYF.

The chain combines TRBV6-1 with TRBJ2-6; maybe TRBD1 (6 bases). V was cut by 8 bases and J by 0 bases, with 14 bases left in between. The CDR3 loop spans 16 amino acids. The germline CDR1 and CDR2 sequences are MNHNS and SASEGT. As DNA, the CDR3 is TGTGCCAGCGCGGCAGGGGTCTTCTCTGGGGCCAACGTCCTGACTTTC. Protein: CASAAGVFSGANVLTF.

J is TRBJ1-1 and V is TRBV6-5, with 10 bases that match TRBD1. Germline-derived CDR1 and CDR2 are MNHEY and SVGAGI. CDR3 size: 14 residues. Unmatched junction bases numbered 2, after V lost 4 bases and J lost 3 bases. In DNA form, the CDR3 reads TGTGCCAGCAGTTGGACAGGGGGGGACACTGAAGCTTTCTTT. As protein: CASSWTGGDTEAFF.

The rearrangement uses TRBV7-6 and TRBJ2-1, with D perhaps matching TRBD2 (6 bases). This CDR3 spans 14 amino acids. Germline CDR1 reads SGHVS; CDR2 reads FNYEAQ. With 1 base removed from V and 7 bases from J, the gap between germline ends came to 11 bases. The DNA of the CDR3 is TGTGCCAGCAGCTTAGACGGGGAGGCGAATGAGCAGTTCTTC. Its translation is CASSLDGEANEQFF.

Note on this clonotype: Germline is not matched at one junction end, which may reflect a read error. The chain has TRBV20-1 and TRBJ1-1; 11 nucleotides agree with TRBD1. The CDR3 runs to 17 residues. Germline loops: CDR1 DFQATT, CDR2 SNEGSKA (reference sequence). The chain's CDR3 is CCAFIRDRGTENTEAFF. The CDR3 coding sequence is TGCTGTGCTTTTATTAGGGACAGGGGGACAGAGAACACTGAAGCTTTCTTT.

This clonotype was counted between two and nine times. J is TRBJ2-1 and V is TRBV7-8, with 8 positions matching TRBD1. The CDR3 length is 20 residues. Germline CDR1 is SGHVS and CDR2 is FQNEAQ. V shed 4 bases, J shed 7 bases, and the junction held 24 bases outside the gene matches. The CDR3 nucleotides read TGTGCCAGCAGCTCCTCAGGGGGCACTGGGTACATTCCCTCGAATAATGAGCAGTTCTTC. It is translated as CASSSSGGTGYIPSNNEQFF.

V usage is TRBV7-8 and J usage is TRBJ2-5; 14 bases match TRBD2. Germline CDR1 and CDR2: SGHVS and FQNEAQ. The CDR3 length is 15 residues. V lost 4 bases to trimming and J lost 6 bases; unmatched junction nucleotides: 4. CDR3 residues: CASSSWTSGGQTQYF. In nucleotides, the CDR3 is TGTGCCAGCAGCTCGTGGACTAGCGGGGGGCAGACCCAGTACTTC.

There are many counts of this clonotype. The chain is built from TRBV6-5 and TRBJ2-1; 14 bases line up with TRBD2. This CDR3 contains 16 residues. Per the germline V gene, CDR1 is MNHEY and CDR2 is SVGAGI. Unmatched junction bases numbered 3, after V lost 0 bases and J lost 8 bases. The CDR3 DNA reads TGTGCCAGCAGTTACTCGGGACTAGCGGGAGTTTATGAGCAGTTCTTC. It yields the protein CASSYSGLAGVYEQFF.

This chain connects TRBV20-1 to TRBJ2-1; TRBD2 agrees at 7 bases. Trimming cost V 6 bases and J 6 bases; bases outside gene matches: 8. The germline CDR1 and CDR2 sequences are DFQATT and SNEGSKA (reference sequence). The CDR3 totals 13 residues. The CDR3 DNA reads TGCAGTGCAACGGGACTACTTTTCAATGAGCAGTTCTTC. Translating gives CSATGLLFNEQFF.

This clonotype was seen a few times. The rearrangement links TRBV4-1 to TRBJ2-1; 8 bases are shared with TRBD2. Germline CDR1 MGHRA, CDR2 YSYEKL. With 4 bases clipped from V and 7 bases from J, the junction kept 9 bases outside the gene matches. This CDR3 contains 15 residues. DNA for the CDR3: TGCGCCAGCAGCCTACGGGAGGGAGGGAAGAATGAGCAGTTCTTC. Translating gives CASSLREGGKNEQFF.

This clonotype has just a few counts. V and J are TRBV13 and TRBJ2-6; TRBD1 aligns across 11 bases. There are 17 residues in the CDR3. J lost 5 bases, V lost 8 bases, and 11 bases had no gene match. Germline CDR1 and CDR2: PRHDT and FYEKMQ (reference sequence). The CDR3: CASQIGQGAQRANVLTF. The CDR3 DNA follows: TGTGCCAGCCAGATCGGACAGGGGGCGCAACGGGCCAACGTCCTGACTTTC.

The chain is built from TRBV2 and TRBJ2-7; D call uncertain. The CDR3 spans 14 residues. V was clipped by 3 bases and J by 1 base, with 10 bases between them. Germline V gene data show CDR1 as SNHLY and CDR2 as FYNNEI. The CDR3 is CASSEYTASYEQYF. The CDR3 DNA is TGTGCCAGCAGTGAGTACACGGCATCCTACGAGCAGTACTTC.

This clonotype has more than one count but fewer than ten. The chain employs TRBV28 and TRBJ2-2; TRBD2 might be the D (6 bases). Per germline, CDR1 MDHEN and CDR2 SYDVKM. V was pared by 3 bases and J by 4 bases, with 12 bases between. The CDR3 has 15 residues. CDR3 bases: TGTGCCAGCAGTTTGCGGCTAGCGCCCACCGGGGAGCTGTTTTTT. Its protein is CASSLRLAPTGELFF.

This clonotype came up a few times. The chain recombines TRBV27 with TRBJ2-3, with D possibly called TRBD1 or TRBD2 (5 bases each). The CDR3 has 15 amino acids. Germline loops: CDR1 MNHEY, CDR2 SMNVEV (reference sequence). V lost 6 bases, J lost 6 bases, and 19 bases lay in between. CDR3 amino acids: CASRGEQVGVDTQYF. The CDR3 nucleotides are TGTGCCAGCAGGGGGGAACAAGTGGGGGTCGATACGCAGTATTTT.

This clonotype appeared many times. The chain couples TRBV24-1 to TRBJ2-3; D is tentatively TRBD1 or TRBD2 (5 bases each). Germline values: CDR1 KGHDR, CDR2 SFDVKD. Trimming took 7 bases from V and 4 from J, leaving 11 bases between them. The CDR3 is 13 amino acids. The CDR3 protein is CATSPMGADTQYF. CDR3 nucleotide sequence: TGTGCCACCAGCCCGATGGGGGCAGATACGCAGTATTTT.

This chain uses TRBV6-1 with TRBJ1-4; TRBD1 might be the D (5 bases). Trimming stripped 6 bases from V and 7 bases from J, with 18 bases between. From germline, CDR1 is MNHNS and CDR2 SASEGT. The length of the CDR3 is 15 residues. Here the CDR3 reads CASRLRDLSGEKLFF. Here the CDR3 DNA reads TGTGCCAGCAGACTACGGGACCTGTCGGGTGAAAAACTGTTTTTT.

The chain couples TRBV12-3 or TRBV12-4 to TRBJ2-5; 10 nucleotides match TRBD2. This CDR3 spans 16 amino acids. J gave up 2 bases and V 4 bases, and 7 bases lay outside the gene matches. The CDR3 DNA reads TGTGCCAGCAGTTACGGACTAGCGGTTGATCAAGAGACCCAGTACTTC. Protein: CASSYGLAVDQETQYF.

This clonotype has just a few counts. The chain employs TRBV13 and TRBJ2-5, with a weak D call TRBD2 (5 bases). The CDR3 totals 14 residues. With 1 base removed from V and 4 bases from J, the gap between germline ends came to 10 bases. Germline values: CDR1 PRHDT, CDR2 FYEKMQ (reference sequence). CDR3 in DNA: TGTGCCAGCAGCTTAGACTTAGGAGGAGAGACCCAGTACTTC. Protein sequence: CASSLDLGGETQYF.

The chain couples TRBV7-8 to TRBJ2-3; D is undetermined. Per the germline V gene, CDR1 is SGHVS and CDR2 is FQNEAQ. This CDR3 has 14 amino acids. Trimming left V 2 bases short and J 6 bases short, with 12 bases between. The chain's CDR3 is CASSLSRPLDTQYF. For the CDR3, the DNA is TGTGCCAGCAGCTTATCCAGACCGCTGGATACGCAGTATTTT.